A single sample gave rise to the 24 T cell receptor beta chains below, sequenced in a study of T cell responses to AZD1222 COVID-19 vaccine. The repertoire was sequenced with immunoSEQ multiplex PCR; TCRdb's copy has only in-frame clones and lacks some. This table holds 99,000 or so clones, roughly 90% found once. Sequencing was performed on peripheral blood, taken on day 0 of AZD1222 vaccination. These receptors originate from an adult in good health.

The chain is built from TRBV7-9 and TRBJ1-2; D possibly corresponds to TRBD1 (5 bases). CDR1 and CDR2 (germline): SEHNR, FQNEAQ (reference sequence). There are 13 residues in the CDR3. The germline V and J ends were trimmed by 6 bases and 6 bases, with 14 bases remaining between them. CDR3 bases: TGTGCCAGCAGATTTACAGGCAGCGATGGCTACACCTTC. Amino acids: CASRFTGSDGYTF.

This clone was recorded once. The V call is TRBV5-1, the J call TRBJ1-1; D remains ambiguous. This CDR3 contains 13 residues. With 5 bases removed from V and 0 bases from J, the gap between germline ends came to 8 bases. Per germline, CDR1 SGHRS and CDR2 YFSETQ. CDR3 sequence reads: CASRGGMNTEAFF. The CDR3 region has the DNA TGCGCCAGCAGAGGCGGAATGAACACTGAAGCTTTCTTT.

The gene calls are TRBV28 and TRBJ2-3; D is unresolved. Trimming took off 7 bases at V and 6 bases at J, with 8 bases between the two ends. From germline, CDR1 is MDHEN and CDR2 SYDVKM. The CDR3 is made up of 11 amino acids. The CDR3 region is CASKSWDTQYF. The CDR3 DNA is TGTGCCAGCAAATCCTGGGATACGCAGTATTTT.

V is TRBV10-2 and J is TRBJ2-5, with TRBD1 matching over 8 bases. CDR3 length: 16 residues. Trimming removed 2 bases from V and 1 base from J; junction bases left unmatched: 6. The germline V gene has CDR1 WSHSY and CDR2 SAAADI. CDR3 protein: CASSEGGQGIQETQYF. The CDR3 DNA sequence: TGCGCCAGCAGTGAGGGAGGACAGGGTATCCAAGAGACCCAGTACTTC.

The rearrangement uses TRBV6-4 and TRBJ2-5, with TRBD1 matching over 8 bases. Germline-derived CDR1 and CDR2 are MRHNA and SNTAGT. This CDR3 comprises 16 residues. Trimming cost V 3 bases and J 2 bases; bases outside gene matches: 8. CDR3 nucleotides: TGTGCCAGCAGTGAATCCGCAGGGGGCTTTCAAGAGACCCAGTACTTC. This codes for CASSESAGGFQETQYF.

This clone was observed a few times. The chain has TRBV9 and TRBJ1-4; TRBD1 is a possible D gene (5 bases). This CDR3 is built from 14 residues. V lost 4 bases, J lost 6 bases, and 13 bases lay in between. Germline lookup yields CDR1 SGDLS and CDR2 YYNGEE. The CDR3 region has the DNA TGTGCCAGCAGCCCCGGGGGAGCGTATGAAAAACTGTTTTTT. It translates to CASSPGGAYEKLFF.

The rearrangement uses TRBV29-1 and TRBJ2-7; D not resolved. CDR1 and CDR2 (germline): SQVTM, ANQGSEA. Trimming removed 5 bases from V and 1 base from J, with 6 bases in between. The CDR3 totals 11 residues. DNA of the CDR3: TGCAGCGTTCAGACGTCCTACGAGCAGTACTTC. Residues: CSVQTSYEQYF.

The chain carries TRBV6-5 and TRBJ2-2; D is perhaps TRBD1 (6 bases). The CDR3 consists of 16 residues. CDR1 and CDR2 (germline): MNHEY, SVGAGI. V lost 2 bases and J 2 bases, leaving 12 bases between the germline ends. The CDR3, as DNA: TGTGCCAGCAGTTACCAGGGGACCTCCAACACCGGGGAGCTGTTTTTT. Its translation is CASSYQGTSNTGELFF.

This clone showed up just a few times. The CDR3 is CASRGDRDTGELFF. In DNA form, the CDR3 reads TGTGCCAGCAGAGGGGACAGGGACACCGGGGAGCTGTTTTTT. The genes are TRBV6-4 and TRBJ2-2; 9 bases match TRBD1. The CDR3 consists of 14 residues. Germline assignment: CDR1 MRHNA and CDR2 SNTAGT. The V and J ends lost 6 bases and 3 bases, in that order; junction bases with no gene match: 2.

The V call is TRBV2, the J call TRBJ2-1; D is possibly TRBD2 (5 bases). V gave up 6 bases and J gave up 4 bases, with 10 bases separating them. CDR1 is SNHLY, CDR2 FYNNEI, per germline. CDR3 length equals 13 residues. The CDR3 sequence: CASRPRRYNEQFF. DNA for the CDR3: TGTGCCAGCAGGCCCCGGAGGTACAATGAGCAGTTCTTC.

The chain has TRBV7-2 and TRBJ2-1; 11 bases agree with TRBD1. There are 15 residues in the CDR3. Germline values: CDR1 SGHTA, CDR2 FQGNSA. The V segment lost 5 bases and the J segment 6 bases; nucleotides outside the gene matches: 6. This chain's CDR3 is CASSTGTGGGNEQFF. In nucleotides, the CDR3 is TGTGCCAGCAGCACTGGGACAGGGGGGGGCAATGAGCAGTTCTTC.

The chain uses TRBV7-6 and TRBJ1-1, with D perhaps matching TRBD1 (5 bases). The V gene lost 7 bases and the J gene lost 4 bases, with 25 bases spanning the gap. Germline CDR1 and CDR2: SGHVS and FNYEAQ. The length of the CDR3 is 17 residues. CDR3 in amino acids: CASTSGGRGGGITEAFF. CDR3 DNA: TGTGCCAGCACCTCTGGGGGTCGGGGAGGAGGTATCACTGAAGCTTTCTTT.

This clone was observed once. This chain uses TRBV4-3 with TRBJ1-1; no firm D call. CDR3 length: 16 residues. CDR1 and CDR2 (germline): LGHNA, YSLEER. Trimming took 1 base from V and 0 from J, leaving 12 bases between them. CDR3 region: CASSQARRRMNTEAFF. The DNA of the CDR3 is TGCGCCAGCAGCCAAGCGAGAAGGAGAATGAACACTGAAGCTTTCTTT.

The rearrangement joins TRBV13 to TRBJ1-6, with a tentative D call TRBD1 (5 bases). V was shortened by 2 bases and J by 0 bases, with 8 bases between the two germline ends. This CDR3 spans 16 amino acids. Germline loops: CDR1 PRHDT, CDR2 FYEKMQ (reference sequence). The CDR3, as DNA: TGTGCCAGCAGCTTACAGGGAAGCTCCTATAATTCACCCCTCCACTTT. Protein: CASSLQGSSYNSPLHF.

The rearrangement links TRBV6-5 to TRBJ2-5; 12 bases fit TRBD1. Germline V gene sequence: CDR1 MNHEY, CDR2 SVGAGI. Germline trimming cut 6 bases from V and 5 bases from J; bases unmatched to any gene: 7. This CDR3 contains 15 residues. The CDR3 nucleotides are TGTGCCAGCAGCCAGGGACAGGGGGCGCGGGAGACCCAGTACTTC. It yields the protein CASSQGQGARETQYF.

The chain's CDR3 is CASSVLGDTGELFF. The CDR3, as DNA: TGTGCCAGCAGTGTGCTTGGAGACACCGGGGAGCTGTTTTTT. The gene calls are TRBV2 and TRBJ2-2; D unresolved. The CDR3 covers 14 residues. V was shortened by 4 bases and J by 3 bases, with 9 bases between the two germline ends. CDR1 and CDR2 from the germline V gene are SNHLY and FYNNEI.

The V and J genes are TRBV2 and TRBJ2-7, with D perhaps given as TRBD1 or TRBD2 (5 bases each). This CDR3 region has 14 residues. Germline assignment: CDR1 SNHLY and CDR2 FYNNEI. The V gene lost 6 bases and the J gene lost 4 bases, with 16 bases spanning the gap. In nucleotides, the CDR3 is TGTGCCAGCAGCGAAAGGGACCGACCTTACGAGCAGTACTTC. Protein product: CASSERDRPYEQYF.

The chain recombines TRBV2 with TRBJ2-1; TRBD2 matches 8 bases. J gave up 9 bases and V 6 bases, and 19 bases lay outside the gene matches. The CDR3 runs 17 residues. Per the germline V gene, CDR1 is SNHLY and CDR2 is FYNNEI. The CDR3 DNA reads TGTGCCAGCAGAGCAACCGTACTAGCGGTAAGATTCAGTGAGCAGTTCTTC. Translated, it gives CASRATVLAVRFSEQFF.

The genes are TRBV14 and TRBJ2-2; weak D call: TRBD2 (6 bases). Deletions cut 6 bases from V and 1 base from J, with 12 bases between. This CDR3 has 15 residues. Germline V CDR1 and CDR2: SGHDN, FVKESK. The CDR3 protein is CASSPRLGNTGELFF. Here the CDR3 DNA reads TGTGCCAGCAGTCCGCGACTAGGGAACACCGGGGAGCTGTTTTTT.

The gene calls are TRBV5-4 and TRBJ2-2; D call uncertain. Trimming removed 0 bases at V and 3 bases at J, with 3 bases between. The germline CDR1 and CDR2 sequences are SGHNT and YYREEE (reference sequence). The CDR3 covers 13 residues. In DNA, the CDR3 is TGTGCCAGCAGCTTGGAAGACACCGGGGAGCTGTTTTTT. Amino acid sequence: CASSLEDTGELFF.

The J gene is TRBJ1-5, the V gene TRBV7-9; D is undetermined. The germline V and J ends were trimmed by 5 bases and 5 bases, with 7 bases remaining between them. Germline CDR1 reads SEHNR; CDR2 reads FQNEAQ (reference sequence). The CDR3 spans 12 residues. The CDR3 protein is CASSDFDQPQHF. The CDR3 nucleotides read TGTGCCAGCAGCGACTTCGATCAGCCCCAGCATTTT.

Only one count was recorded for this clone. This rearrangement joins TRBV28 to TRBJ1-5, with D perhaps TRBD1 (5 bases). V lost 2 bases, J lost 9 bases, and 8 bases lay in between. The CDR3 runs to 12 residues. Germline V CDR1 and CDR2: MDHEN, SYDVKM. The CDR3 reads CASSLNGGPQHF. For the CDR3, the DNA is TGTGCCAGCAGTTTAAACGGGGGGCCCCAGCATTTT.

The genes are TRBV28 and TRBJ1-1, with D unresolved. This CDR3 region has 15 residues. Germline V gene lookup returns CDR1 MDHEN and CDR2 SYDVKM. V was trimmed by 4 bases and J by 0 bases, leaving 12 bases between them. The CDR3 DNA sequence: TGTGCCAGCAGTTCCGACGGGTTTATGAACACTGAAGCTTTCTTT. Translation: CASSSDGFMNTEAFF.

This chain connects TRBV20-1 to TRBJ1-2; D is unresolved. There are 11 residues in the CDR3. The ends were cut back, 2 bases at V and 5 bases at J, with 6 bases in the middle. Germline values: CDR1 DFQATT, CDR2 SNEGSKA (reference sequence). The CDR3: CSARRAYGYTF. CDR3 coding DNA: TGCAGTGCTAGAAGAGCGTATGGCTACACCTTC.